These T cell receptor beta chains were read from a single sample in a study of blood T cells in healthy people across ages. Via MiXCR, TCRdb re-called the 5' RACE reads, giving one row per CDR3 protein. The sample has about 780,000 distinct CDR3 sequences, around 45% seen once. Source material: blood. Every receptor here comes from a man at least 80 years old in good health. The CDR3 runs from the conserved cysteine through the conserved F or W. Each record gives: V gene, CDR3 length, J gene, D gene, clone size, CDR3 DNA, CDR3 protein. A D gene is named only where the DNA matches it firmly. The size field is filled for only some rows; it gives once, few, many or a size class.

>TRBV9|15|TRBJ2-7|TRBD1|-
TGTGCCGGCAGCACGGGACAGGGGGGCGCCTACGAGCAGTACTTC
CAGSTGQGGAYEQYF
>TRBV4-2|16|TRBJ1-2|-|few
TGTGCCAGCAGCCAAGATCTCGGACAAGACTACTATGGCTACACCTTC
CASSQDLGQDYYGYTF
>TRBV5-1|14|TRBJ2-7|-|-
TGCGCCAGCACCATGAGTCAGAGCTCCTACGAGCAGTACTTC
CASTMSQSSYEQYF
>TRBV6-1|16|TRBJ2-3|-|-
TGTGCCAGCACCAAACTAGGGGCACCAAACACAGATACGCAGTATTTT
CASTKLGAPNTDTQYF
>TRBV7-2|15|TRBJ2-5|TRBD2|-
TGTGCCAGCAGCTGGCTAGCGGGGGGTCGAGAGACCCAGTACTTC
CASSWLAGGRETQYF
>TRBV4-3|18|TRBJ2-3|TRBD2|-
TGCGCCAGCAGCCATGGCTACGGGACTACCGCTAGCACAGATACGCAGTATTTT
CASSHGYGTTASTDTQYF
>TRBV29-1|13|TRBJ1-1|-|few
TGCAGCGTGTTGACAGGTACGAACACTGAAGCTTTCTTT
CSVLTGTNTEAFF
>TRBV20-1|13|TRBJ2-7|-|-
TGCAGTGCTAGGGTCGTTATACCCTACGAGCAGTACTTC
CSARVVIPYEQYF
>TRBV6-6|17|TRBJ2-4|TRBD2|few
TGTGCCAGCAGTTACTCGACTAGCGGGAGAGGGGGGAACATTCAGTACTTC
CASSYSTSGRGGNIQYF
>TRBV6-5|11|TRBJ2-5|-|-
TGTGCCAGCAGGAGACTCGGGACCCAGTACTTC
CASRRLGTQYF
>TRBV5-1|13|TRBJ2-5|-|many
TGCGCCAGCAGCTTGAACAGGGAAGAGACCCAGTACTTC
CASSLNREETQYF
>TRBV2|13|TRBJ2-7|-|-
TGTGCCAGCACCCCCCGTACGATCTACGAGCAGTACTTC
CASTPRTIYEQYF
>TRBV20-1|14|TRBJ2-7|TRBD1|-
TGCAGTGCTAGGCACGGGACAGGGGAATTCGAGCAGTACTTC
CSARHGTGEFEQYF
>TRBV7-9|12|TRBJ2-5|TRBD1|-
TGTGCCAGCAGGCTAGACAGGGGGCGGGAGTACTTC
CASRLDRGREYF
>TRBV12-3/TRBV12-4|14|TRBJ2-1|-|-
TGTGCCAGCAGCAAGACTGGGGGGATCAATGAGCAGTTCTTC
CASSKTGGINEQFF
>TRBV15|15|TRBJ2-3|TRBD1|-
TGTGCCACTAAAAAAGGGGGCTATTTAACAGATACGCAGTATTTT
CATKKGGYLTDTQYF
>TRBV12-3/TRBV12-4|14|TRBJ2-1|TRBD2|-
TGTGCCACCAGCATTAGCGGGACTAACAATGAGCAGTTCTTC
CATSISGTNNEQFF
>TRBV5-1|15|TRBJ2-1|TRBD2|few
TGCGCCAGCAGCCTCTCTAGCGGGAGCGGGAATGAGCAGTTCTTC
CASSLSSGSGNEQFF
>TRBV5-6|13|TRBJ2-7|-|many
TGTGCCAGCAGCGTTCGGGGGTCGAACGAGCAGTACTTC
CASSVRGSNEQYF
>TRBV15|14|TRBJ1-5|TRBD1|-
TGTGCCACCAGGGACAGGGGCAGCAATCAGCCCCAGCATTTT
CATRDRGSNQPQHF
>TRBV12-3/TRBV12-4|11|TRBJ2-5|TRBD1|-
TGTGCCAGCAGTTTGCGGGACAGGCAGTACTTC
CASSLRDRQYF
>TRBV5-4|16|TRBJ2-7|TRBD2|few
TGTGCCGCATCCGGCCAAAGGCGGGAGGGTTCCTACGAGCAGTACTTC
CAASGQRREGSYEQYF
>TRBV20-1|16|TRBJ2-7|TRBD1|many
TGCAGTGCTAGAGATTCGGTGGCAGGGGGCTGGTACGAGCAGTACTTC
CSARDSVAGGWYEQYF
>TRBV7-2|14|TRBJ2-7|-|few
TGTGCCAGCAGCTTAGGGGGGAGTAACGCTGGGCAGTACTTC
CASSLGGSNAGQYF
>TRBV10-3|13|TRBJ2-1|TRBD1|-
TGTGCCATCAGTGAGTTGGTCGGGGACAGGACGTTCTTC
CAISELVGDRTFF